A selection of T cell receptor beta chains follows, all from one sample in a study of T cell responses to AZD1222 COVID-19 vaccine. Assay: immunoSEQ multiplex PCR; the TCRdb copy retains only in-frame clones and omits some. The sample lists approximately 160,000 clones; around 92% were seen once. The sample in question was peripheral blood, obtained on day 0 of AZD1222 vaccination. The receptors derive from an adult in good health. Each CDR3 is given with its conserved first and last residue. The order of the fields is CDR3 protein, CDR3 DNA, D gene, clone size, V gene, J gene. The D gene is left open where the match is weak. Only part of the rows carry a size: once, few, many, or a class if the clone is expanded.

CASSEGGGQPQHF	TGCGCCAGCAGTGAAGGCGGGGGCCAGCCCCAGCATTTT	NA	NA	TRBV10-2	TRBJ1-5
CASSFVQGHTEAFF	TGTGCCAGCAGTTTTGTTCAGGGCCACACTGAAGCTTTCTTT	NA	NA	TRBV28	TRBJ1-1
CASSPRGYISYEQYF	TGTGCCAGCTCACCACGGGGGTACATATCCTACGAGCAGTACTTC	NA	NA	TRBV18	TRBJ2-7
CASSFEGGYDGYTF	TGTGCCAGCAGCTTCGAAGGGGGCTACGATGGCTACACCTTC	TRBD1	NA	TRBV7-9	TRBJ1-2
CASSLGDYYNEQFF	TGCGCCAGCAGCCTGGGGGACTACTACAATGAGCAGTTCTTC	TRBD2	NA	TRBV5-1	TRBJ2-1
CASSYTGVPNTEAFF	TGCGCCAGCAGCTACACAGGGGTGCCGAACACTGAAGCTTTCTTT	TRBD1	NA	TRBV5-1	TRBJ1-1
CASSYATGYGYTF	TGTGCCAGCAGTTACGCTACAGGGTATGGCTACACCTTC	NA	NA	TRBV6-5	TRBJ1-2
CASSEYRDRARYEQYF	TGTGCCAGCAGTGAATACAGGGACAGGGCAAGATACGAGCAGTACTTC	TRBD1	NA	TRBV6-1	TRBJ2-7
CASEGVTEAFF	TGTGCCAGTGAGGGGGTCACTGAAGCTTTCTTT	NA	once	TRBV19	TRBJ1-1
CASSGGLETQYF	TGTGCCAGCAGCGGAGGGCTAGAGACGCAGTATTTT	NA	NA	TRBV7-9	TRBJ2-3
CASSLVGGPYEQYF	TGTGCCAGCAGCTTAGTCGGGGGCCCCTACGAGCAGTACTTC	NA	NA	TRBV11-3	TRBJ2-7
CASSRAGASTGELFF	TGTGCCAGCAGCCGGGCGGGGGCGAGCACCGGGGAGCTGTTTTTT	NA	NA	TRBV11-3	TRBJ2-2
CASIQGLNTEAFF	TGTGCCAGCATTCAGGGTCTGAACACTGAAGCTTTCTTT	NA	NA	TRBV2	TRBJ1-1
CASSYSITAGTEAFF	TGTGCCAGCAGTTACTCGATCACGGCGGGGACTGAAGCTTTCTTT	NA	NA	TRBV6-5	TRBJ1-1
CASSLGQGVGAYGYTF	TGCGCCAGCAGCTTGGGACAGGGAGTGGGTGCCTATGGCTACACCTTC	TRBD1	NA	TRBV5-1	TRBJ1-2
CASSTLYQGGLYRHEQFF	TGTGCCAGTAGTACCCTCTACCAGGGGGGGCTTTATCGCCATGAGCAGTTCTTC	NA	NA	TRBV19	TRBJ2-1
CASSYGRGTYGYTF	TGTGCCAGCAGTTACGGCAGGGGGACCTATGGCTACACCTTC	TRBD1	once	TRBV6-5	TRBJ1-2
CASSTEGRNTEAFF	TGTGCCAGTAGTACCGAGGGCCGCAACACTGAAGCTTTCTTT	NA	NA	TRBV19	TRBJ1-1
CASTLDSSNQPQHF	TGTGCCAGCACCCTGGACTCTAGCAATCAGCCCCAGCATTTT	NA	few	TRBV6-7	TRBJ1-5
CASGRDSGTQYF	TGTGCTAGTGGCCGGGACAGCGGTACGCAGTATTTT	TRBD1	NA	TRBV12-5	TRBJ2-3
CASFARAGGGTDTQYF	TGTGCCAGCTTCGCCCGAGCGGGGGGCGGCACAGATACGCAGTATTTT	TRBD2	NA	TRBV18	TRBJ2-3
CASTLDQVEQYF	TGTGCCAGCACCTTAGATCAAGTCGAGCAGTACTTC	NA	few	TRBV11-3	TRBJ2-7
CASTPQRLGRAFF	TGTGCCAGCACCCCCCAAAGATTAGGGCGGGCTTTCTTT	NA	NA	TRBV12-3/TRBV12-4	TRBJ1-1